The following is a T cell receptor (beta chain) sequence with its context. The CDR3 sequence is 13 residues long. It was with random hexamers that 0.5 to 1 ug RNA was reverse transcribed. TCR beta CDR3 was amplified by immunoSEQ multiplex PCR. This amplification extended across 54 Vbeta and 13 Jbeta segments. TCRdb used MiXCR to reprocess the immunoSEQ multiplex PCR reads, holding one entry per CDR3 protein. The table includes 240,000 or so distinct CDR3 sequences, about 95% detected once. The sample belongs to a study of CD8 T cells in Susac syndrome. Study background: The sequenced Susac syndrome patients included six who had clinically active disease and 8 or 9 who were in remission.

Sequencing of TCR beta was undertaken in CD8+ and CD4+ T cells derived from blood. Diagnostic criteria for definite or probable disease, in their recently defined form, were met by the patients with Susac syndrome. This receptor was obtained from a human donor with Susac syndrome. Sequenced input: CD4+ T cells from PBMCs. The V gene is TRBV21-1, the J gene TRBJ2-5; whether TRBD1, the table's D call, matches the DNA was not checked. TRBV21-1 is designated a pseudogene. CDR3 sequence (DNA): TGTGCCAGCAGCAAGGACAGACCCCGTTCCCAGTACTTC. Translation gives CASSKDRPRSQYF.